This T cell receptor (beta chain) is drawn from a study of T cells after yellow fever vaccination. UMIs were added to TCR cDNA along with a universal primer site when it was made by 5'RACE template switching. TCRdb used MiXCR to reprocess the 5' RACE reads, holding one entry per CDR3 protein. Among 250,000 to 300,000 distinct CDR3 sequences listed, about an eighth were seen once. The CDR3 is made up of 15 amino acids. CDR1 is MNHNS and CDR2 is SASEGT in the germline V gene. V lost 7 bases to trimming and J lost 5 bases; unmatched junction nucleotides: 11. In this sample, this clonotype turned up a few times. Its specificity is not known. Findings of the study overall: The secondary response was weaker but peaked faster, day 5 versus 15. Of the clonotypes, a small share occurred in both CD4 and CD8 compartments. Bulk-population clonotypes that are abundant could appear as contaminants in FACS-sorted repertoires.

The chain is built from TRBV6-1 and TRBJ2-3, with TRBD1 matching 8 bases. Material: CD4+ T cells sorted from PBMCs, obtained 45 days after the yellow fever booster vaccination. This sequence was found in a young man who received the YFV17D yellow fever vaccine. The CDR3 reads CASKSGGRAQDTQYF. In nucleotides, the CDR3 is TGTGCCAGCAAGTCAGGGGGCAGGGCGCAAGATACGCAGTATTTT.